A selection of T cell receptor beta chains follows, all from one sample in a study of Ad26.COV2.S vaccination and SARS-CoV-2 variants. Method: immunoSEQ multiplex PCR; TCRdb's copy keeps in-frame clones and lacks some. The sample holds hundreds of thousands of clones, around nine tenths seen once. Sample: peripheral blood, taken in a trial of Ad26.COV2.S vaccine versus placebo. The source of these receptors is a person aged 18-60 years who received the Ad26.COV2.S COVID-19 vaccine or a placebo. The CDR3 runs from the conserved cysteine through the conserved F or W. A D gene is named only where the DNA matches it firmly. Clone size, where shown, is once, few, many, or a class for clones that have expanded.

v_gene	d_gene	abundance	j_gene	CDR3nt	CDR3aa
TRBV24-1	.	.	TRBJ2-1	TGTGCCACCAGTGACCCCGGGCAGGGAAGGACCAATGAGCAGTTCTTC	CATSDPGQGRTNEQFF
TRBV28	.	.	TRBJ1-1	TGTGCCAGCAGAACGGGGTCCGACACTGAAGCTTTCTTT	CASRTGSDTEAFF
TRBV2	TRBD2	.	TRBJ2-2	TGTGCCAGCAGTGAAGTGAGGGTCGGGACTAGCGGCACCGGGGAGCTGTTTTTT	CASSEVRVGTSGTGELFF
TRBV6-5	TRBD1	.	TRBJ1-1	TGTGCCAGCAAGAAACAGGGGGCGGCGAACACTGAAGCTTTCTTT	CASKKQGAANTEAFF
TRBV3-1/TRBV3-2	TRBD2	.	TRBJ2-5	TGTGCCAGCAGCCAAGCCGGTAGCGGGAGTGAGACCCAGTACTTC	CASSQAGSGSETQYF
TRBV6-2/TRBV6-3	.	.	TRBJ2-1	TGTGCCAGCAGTTACGACAGGCTCGGAAGGAATGAGCAGTTCTTC	CASSYDRLGRNEQFF
TRBV15	TRBD2	.	TRBJ2-1	TGTGCCACCAGCAGACTCGGGACTAGCGGGATCGGTGAGCAGTTCTTC	CATSRLGTSGIGEQFF
TRBV3-1/TRBV3-2	.	few	TRBJ1-6	TGTGCCAGCAGCCAAGACAGGGGTAGTTCACCCCTCCACTTT	CASSQDRGSSPLHF
TRBV5-4	.	.	TRBJ1-3	TGTGCCAGCAGCCGTTCGGGGAGGACAGCCGGAAACACCATATATTTT	CASSRSGRTAGNTIYF
TRBV7-9	TRBD2	.	TRBJ2-5	TGTGCCAGCAGCTTAGTGACTAGCGGGAGGCGAGGGACCCAGTACTTC	CASSLVTSGRRGTQYF
TRBV28	.	.	TRBJ2-7	TGTGCCAGCAGTTCTCGGCCCCCCTACGAGCAGTACTTC	CASSSRPPYEQYF
TRBV10-3	TRBD1	.	TRBJ1-1	TGTGCCATCAGTGAACCGGGACAGCCGAACACTGAAGCTTTCTTT	CAISEPGQPNTEAFF
TRBV3-1/TRBV3-2	.	few	TRBJ2-4	TGTGCCAGCAGCCAAGATGGGGGGTGGTCCAAAAACATTCAGTACTTC	CASSQDGGWSKNIQYF
TRBV5-1	.	.	TRBJ1-6	TGCGCCAGCAGCTATCATCAACGGGGTAAGAATTCACCCCTCCACTTT	CASSYHQRGKNSPLHF
TRBV2	.	.	TRBJ2-3	TGTGCCATTCATCCCGGAGAGAGCACAGATACGCAGTATTTT	CAIHPGESTDTQYF
TRBV6-2/TRBV6-3	TRBD1	.	TRBJ1-1	TGTGCCAGCAGTATAAGACAGGGGGTTCTCACTGAAGCTTTCTTT	CASSIRQGVLTEAFF
TRBV3-1/TRBV3-2	.	.	TRBJ2-5	TGTGCCAGCAGCCGACAGGTACAAGAGACCCAGTACTTC	CASSRQVQETQYF
TRBV9	.	.	TRBJ2-3	TGTGCCAGCAGCAGCCGTAGGGAGTCAAGCACAGATACGCAGTATTTT	CASSSRRESSTDTQYF
TRBV19	.	.	TRBJ1-1	TGTGCCAGTAGGGCTAGGGATAAAGCTTTCTTT	CASRARDKAFF